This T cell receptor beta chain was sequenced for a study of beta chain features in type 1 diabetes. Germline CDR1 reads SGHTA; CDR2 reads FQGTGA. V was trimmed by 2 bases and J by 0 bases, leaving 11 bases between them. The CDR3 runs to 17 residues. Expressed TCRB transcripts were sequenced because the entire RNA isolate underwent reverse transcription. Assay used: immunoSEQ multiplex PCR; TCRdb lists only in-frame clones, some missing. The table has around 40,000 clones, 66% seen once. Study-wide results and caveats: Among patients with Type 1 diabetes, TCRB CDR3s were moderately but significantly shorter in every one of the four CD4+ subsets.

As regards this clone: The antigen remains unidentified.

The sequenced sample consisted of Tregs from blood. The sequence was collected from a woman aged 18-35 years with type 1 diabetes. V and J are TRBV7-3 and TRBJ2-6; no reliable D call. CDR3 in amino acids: CASSLSVSRSGANVLTF. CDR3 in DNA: TGTGCCAGCAGCTTATCGGTATCTCGCTCTGGGGCCAACGTCCTGACTTTC.